This TCR beta chain was captured in a study of shared clonotypes between healthy human individuals. CDR1 is MNHEY, CDR2 SMNVEV, per germline (reference sequence). The CDR3 is made up of 13 amino acids. V was cut by 0 bases and J by 5 bases, with 7 bases left in between. Here immunoSEQ multiplex PCR was the method, and the copy in TCRdb shows in-frame clones only, minus some. In the table there are some 490,000 clones, 60% to 80% of which are singletons. This clonotype was obtained from a woman aged 40 to 49 in good health. Some clones in this sample may be carry-over from other donors' samples. The material sequenced was PBMCs. The chain combines TRBV27 with TRBJ2-5, with D tentatively TRBD1 (6 bases). CDR3 DNA sequence: TGTGCCAGCAGTTTATCGGGGGCGGAGACCCAGTACTTC. It yields the protein CASSLSGAETQYF.